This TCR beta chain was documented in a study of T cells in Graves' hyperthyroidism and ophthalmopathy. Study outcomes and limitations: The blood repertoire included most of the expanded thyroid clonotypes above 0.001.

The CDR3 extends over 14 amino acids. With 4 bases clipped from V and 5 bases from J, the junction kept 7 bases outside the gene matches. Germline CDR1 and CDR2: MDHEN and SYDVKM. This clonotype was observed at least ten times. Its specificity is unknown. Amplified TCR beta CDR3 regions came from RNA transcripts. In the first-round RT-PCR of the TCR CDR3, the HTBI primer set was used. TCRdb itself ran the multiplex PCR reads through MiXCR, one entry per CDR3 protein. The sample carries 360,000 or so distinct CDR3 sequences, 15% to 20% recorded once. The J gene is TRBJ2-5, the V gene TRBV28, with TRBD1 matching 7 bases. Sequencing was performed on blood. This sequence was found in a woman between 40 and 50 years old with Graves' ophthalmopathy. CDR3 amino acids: CASSSTTGMETQYF. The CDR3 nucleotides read TGTGCCAGCAGTTCTACGACAGGGATGGAGACCCAGTACTTC.